The 13 T cell receptor beta chains below were found in one sample sequenced in a study of breast tumors, draining lymph nodes, adjacent tissues. TCRdb reprocessed the multiplex PCR reads via MiXCR and lists one record per CDR3 protein. Of more than 20,000 distinct CDR3 sequences in the sample, about 54% were seen once. The sequenced material came from breast tumor tissue. These receptors originate from a female donor with breast cancer. Some clones in this sample may be carry-over from other donors' samples.

There are many counts of this clonotype. This chain links TRBV5-6 with TRBJ1-3; D remains ambiguous. The CDR3 is 17 amino acids. Per germline, CDR1 SGHDT and CDR2 YYEEEE. V shed 4 bases and J shed 0 bases, with 17 bases lying between them. CDR3 DNA: TGTGCCAGCAGCCTTGGGGAGATGCGGCTCTCTGGAAACACCATATATTTT. It yields the protein CASSLGEMRLSGNTIYF.

J is TRBJ2-1 and V is TRBV5-1; TRBD2 aligns across 12 bases. Germline assignment: CDR1 SGHRS and CDR2 YFSETQ. This CDR3 has 15 amino acids. The V segment lost 4 bases and the J segment 7 bases; nucleotides outside the gene matches: 6. This chain's CDR3 is CASSRTSGGTNEQFF. CDR3 nucleotides: TGCGCCAGCAGCCGAACTAGCGGGGGGACAAATGAGCAGTTCTTC.

The table lists this clonotype with many counts. A read error may explain this, as a much larger clone is one base away. This sequence joins TRBV5-8 and TRBJ1-2; maybe TRBD1 (6 bases). Between the trimmed V and J ends, which lost 2 bases and 3 bases, there was a span of 20 bases. This CDR3 is 17 amino acids long. The V gene's germline CDR1 is SGHTS and CDR2 YDEGEE. CDR3: CASSFSRPQGPYYGYTF. The CDR3 DNA sequence: TGTGCCAGCAGCTTTTCAAGGCCACAGGGCCCTTACTATGGCTACACCTTC. The whole variable domain, filled in from reference TRBV5-8 and TRBJ1-2, reads EAGVTQSPTHLIKTRGQQATLRCSPISGHTSVYWYQQALGLGLQFLLWYDEGEERNRGNFPPRFSGRQFPNYSSELNVNALELEDSALYLCASSFSRPQGPYYGYTFGSGTRLTVV.

There are many counts of this clonotype. V gene TRBV6-1 combines with J gene TRBJ1-5, with TRBD1 matching over 8 bases. CDR3 length: 14 residues. After removal of 5 bases from V and 6 bases from J, the junction contained 6 bases not matched to a gene. Germline V lookup: CDR1 MNHNS, CDR2 SASEGT. The CDR3 spells CASSHRGGGQPQHF. The CDR3 bases are TGTGCCAGCAGTCACAGGGGGGGGGGTCAGCCCCAGCATTTT.

Note on this clonotype: This likely comes from a read error, as the CDR3 has no conserved phenylalanine or tryptophan at its end. Because the CDR3's place on the DNA is in doubt, the DNA is left out and the CDR3 is given as listed by TCRdb. Here the CDR3 reads CASSQGRGRAEQVL. The V and J genes are TRBV4-3 and TRBJ2-1; the table's D call, TRBD1, was not checked against the DNA. The CDR3 adds up to 14 amino acids, both ends counted. Germline CDR1 reads LGHNA; CDR2 reads YSLEER.

J is TRBJ2-1 and V is TRBV19; 9 positions match TRBD1. Germline CDR1 and CDR2: LNHDA and SQIVND (reference sequence). The V and J ends lost 7 bases and 8 bases, in that order; junction bases with no gene match: 6. CDR3 length: 13 residues. CDR3 DNA sequence: TGTGCCAGTAAGGGGACAGGGCGGCATGAGCAGTTCTTC. Translating gives CASKGTGRHEQFF.

This clonotype has at least ten counts. Possible read error: a much larger clone is one base away. The conserved final phenylalanine or tryptophan is absent from the CDR3, which likely points to a read error. The chain couples TRBV7-2 to TRBJ2-5, with a tentative D call TRBD2 (7 bases). Trimming removed 1 base at V and 5 bases at J, with 11 bases between. Germline CDR1 SGHTA, CDR2 FQGNSA. The CDR3 is 14 amino acids. CDR3 residues: CASSLGGGVETQYL. Here the CDR3 DNA reads TGTGCCAGCAGCTTAGGGGGGGGCGTTGAGACCCAGTACCTC.

The chain carries TRBV5-1 and TRBJ1-1; TRBD1 aligns across 7 bases. This CDR3 comprises 14 residues. Germline V gives CDR1 SGHRS, CDR2 YFSETQ. V shed 2 bases, J shed 4 bases, and the junction held 5 bases outside the gene matches. CDR3 loop: CASSFEGAPTEAFF. The CDR3 nucleotides are TGCGCCAGCAGCTTCGAGGGGGCGCCCACTGAAGCTTTCTTT.

The chain combines TRBV7-8 with TRBJ1-4; tentative D call: TRBD1 (5 bases). This CDR3 spans 14 amino acids. Per germline, CDR1 SGHVS and CDR2 FQNEAQ. Trimming removed 3 bases at V and 5 bases at J, with 10 bases between. The CDR3 nucleotides are TGTGCCAGCAGCTTGGGGACTGCAAATGAAAAACTGTTTTTT. Its protein is CASSLGTANEKLFF.

The chain is built from TRBV7-9 and TRBJ2-3; D remains unclear. Trimming pared 1 base from V and 2 bases from J, leaving 4 bases between. Germline V lookup: CDR1 SEHNR, CDR2 FQNEAQ (reference sequence). The CDR3 runs to 13 residues. The CDR3 DNA is TGTGCCAGCAGCTTAGACTACACAGATACGCAGTATTTT. It codes for CASSLDYTDTQYF.

The table lists this clonotype with many counts. The chain has TRBV7-3 and TRBJ2-3; maybe TRBD1 (6 bases). Trimming left V 6 bases short and J 3 bases short, with 16 bases between. Germline CDR1 reads SGHTA; CDR2 reads FQGTGA. This CDR3 is 15 amino acids long. CDR3 loop: CASSPRGTRTDTQYF. The CDR3, as DNA: TGTGCCAGCAGTCCGAGGGGGACCCGAACAGATACGCAGTATTTT. The whole variable domain, remainder taken from reference TRBV7-3 and TRBJ2-3, is GAGVSQTPSNKVTEKGKYVELRCDPISGHTALYWYRQSLGQGPEFLIYFQGTGAADDSGLPNDRFFAVRPEGSVSTLKIQRTERGDSAVYLCASSPRGTRTDTQYFGPGTRLTVL.

The chain joins TRBV7-6 to TRBJ2-5, with 9 bases aligning to TRBD2. V gave up 4 bases and J gave up 4 bases; unmatched junction bases: 7. The CDR3 has 15 amino acids. Germline CDR1 SGHVS, CDR2 FNYEAQ. This CDR3 is CASSSGLALRETQYF. CDR3 nucleotide sequence: TGTGCCAGCAGCTCGGGACTAGCACTGAGAGAGACCCAGTACTTC.

This clonotype was seen a few times. This chain joins TRBV2 and TRBJ1-5; D call uncertain. The CDR3 consists of 14 residues. CDR1 SNHLY and CDR2 FYNNEI come from the germline V gene. The V gene lost 0 bases and the J gene lost 6 bases, with 9 bases spanning the gap. This CDR3 reads CASSEAVGFQPQHF. CDR3 in DNA: TGTGCCAGCAGTGAAGCGGTAGGGTTTCAGCCCCAGCATTTT.